These T cell receptor beta chains were read from a single sample in a study of T cell repertoires in cytomegalovirus infection. Their cognate antigens are unknown. MiXCR, applied by TCRdb to the reads, yields one record per CDR3 protein. Among approximately 730,000 distinct CDR3 sequences listed, roughly 36% were seen once. The sequencing here drew on cultured PBMCs, taken from culture after CMV antigen stimulation. These receptors all stem from a human donor in good health (CMV status not recorded). Some clones in this sample may be carry-over from other donors' samples. Each CDR3 is given with its conserved first and last residue. Fields, in order: V gene, CDR3 protein.

>TRBV12-3/TRBV12-4
CASSLGVAEAFF
>TRBV12-3/TRBV12-4
CASSGTSGGLDTQYF
>TRBV12-3/TRBV12-4
CASSGGVPIYNEQFF
>TRBV12-3/TRBV12-4
CASSSGTSGAVAYEQYF
>TRBV27
CASSSLSGGIHEQFF
>TRBV7-2
CASRAGAQGTDTQYF
>TRBV5-6
CASTLGGFNQPQHF
>TRBV7-2
CASSFDRGGETQYF
>TRBV7-2
CASSLVPVGGPFF
>TRBV29-1
CSVGWGAAAGELFF
>TRBV4-3
CASSQDTGAGTDTQYF
>TRBV7-2
CASSSAGVGYTF
>TRBV2
CASRPRETQYF
>TRBV20-1
CSARGGVAVRRETQYF
>TRBV6-2/TRBV6-3
CASSPQGRGVKQYF
>TRBV4-3
CASSQGRESNEKLFF
>TRBV18
CASSRNTENTEAFF
>TRBV18
CASRDGTGDYEQFF
>TRBV25-1
CASSEPGQGFGGYTF
>TRBV6-1
CASSARGEGEAFF
>TRBV6-2/TRBV6-3
CASSYEAGVYEQYF
>TRBV20-1
CSARWLFTYEQYF
>TRBV12-3/TRBV12-4
CASSTLGSGSNYGYTF
>TRBV4-1
CASSQDLGREQYF
>TRBV6-1
CASSEALRSQGPSNQPQHF
>TRBV30
CAWRRGISEAFF
>TRBV7-2
CASSGRGYGYTF
>TRBV11-2
CASSHWTSGKGEQFF
>TRBV19
CASSVTETDTQYF
>TRBV20-1
CSARDGPTNYGYTF
>TRBV6-1
CASSLGMPSNQPQHF
>TRBV4-2
CASSQSFLRDRALGNTIYF
>TRBV7-8
CASSPSGTVYNEQFF
>TRBV6-1
CASSEWNSLHF
>TRBV19
CASSMADYNSPLHF
>TRBV19
CASSGLAGGSWDTQYF
>TRBV5-8
CASTLAGDQPQHF
>TRBV10-3
CAISESLAGNFEQFF
>TRBV4-1
CASSPVGVNYGYTF
>TRBV7-2
CASSHGTDFYTGELFF
>TRBV7-4
CAGTGGYADTQYF
>TRBV19
CASSTQKGAGELFF
>TRBV19
CASSTGTRDQPQHF
>TRBV10-3
CAISPTPGLEEKLFF
>TRBV6-5
CASSLQGPSYNEQFF
>TRBV11-1
CASSYGQSYGYTF
>TRBV4-3
CASSQDYSGRVEQFF
>TRBV6-5
CASSGSGGNQPQHF
>TRBV19
CASSISLGTGTEAFF
>TRBV6-1
CASRYTGTGNSPLHF
>TRBV5-4
CASSFSWSTGELFF
>TRBV6-1
CASTNKQEFPYEQYF
>TRBV2
CASRRSPTNQPQHF
>TRBV6-1
CASSSDIGTGELFF